This TCR beta chain was sequenced in a study of naive and memory T cell subsets. General study points: In naive cells, over 90% of TCR sequences were seen only once. There was no ground truth to check naive and memory subset results.

On this clonotype itself: The antigen remains unidentified.

The beta constant-region primer was an equimolar mix of two oligonucleotides covering TRBC1 and TRBC2. The ligated cDNA underwent four PCR rounds using SP2 and nested alpha and beta constant-region primers. TCRdb itself ran the UMI-ligation and nested PCR reads through MiXCR, one entry per CDR3 protein. Of 95,000 to 150,000 distinct CDR3 sequences in the sample, 30% to 45% were seen once. This CDR3 is 13 amino acids long. Germline V gene lookup returns CDR1 KGHSH and CDR2 LQKENI. Trimming shortened V by 2 bases and J by 5 bases, and 10 bases separated the two germline ends. The TCR was taken from a human donor in good health. The chain carries TRBV18 and TRBJ2-7; D remains ambiguous. Sequencing used central memory CD4+ T cells from blood. For the CDR3, the DNA is TGTGCCAGCTCACCATTGGAAGGGAACGAGCAGTACTTC. Translation gives CASSPLEGNEQYF.